This T cell receptor (beta chain) stems from a study of cytomegalovirus exposure and HLA in healthy donors. Participants comprised healthy donors of bone marrow. The CDR3 has 12 residues. The germline CDR1 and CDR2 sequences are SGHRS and YFSETQ. Trimming stripped 4 bases from V and 6 bases from J, with 10 bases between. The primer mix had 60 Vbeta and 13 Jbeta primers. Authors' processing steps: Unique TCR beta chains numbered around 80 million in a later analysis, with about 11 million shared. Repertoires were generated with immunoSEQ multiplex PCR, while TCRdb's copy carries only in-frame clones and drops some. The D gene and trimming were derived from the DNA, and the V and J assignments and clone size from that table. The table shows tens of thousands of clones, with around 84% occurring only once.

The specimen was PBMCs. The gene calls are TRBV5-1 and TRBJ1-2; a possible D gene is TRBD1 (5 bases). The TCR sequence derives from a woman aged 18 to 35 in good health and CMV-seronegative. CDR3 loop: CASSGAGHGYTF. CDR3 in DNA: TGCGCCAGCAGCGGCGCGGGACATGGCTACACCTTC.